These 22 T cell receptor beta chains were all obtained from the same sample, sequenced in a study of identical twins. TCRdb itself ran the 5' RACE reads through MiXCR, one entry per CDR3 protein. The sample lists roughly 18,000 distinct CDR3 sequences, just under 70% occurring once. Sequenced: memory (CD45RO+) T cells sorted from blood. The receptors shown here come from a woman between 18 and 30 years old in good health. This table probably holds off-target reads from a library built for another chain.

The chain carries TRBV6-2 or TRBV6-3 and TRBJ1-5; D remains ambiguous. CDR3 length: 15 residues. The germline V and J ends were trimmed by 6 bases and 0 bases, with 12 bases remaining between them. Germline assignment: CDR1 MNHEY and CDR2 SVGEGT. The CDR3 here is CASSRGRYSNQPQHF. Here the CDR3 DNA reads TGTGCCAGCAGCCGCGGACGGTATAGCAATCAGCCCCAGCATTTT.

The chain uses TRBV29-1 and TRBJ1-2, with TRBD1 as a possible D gene (6 bases). CDR3 size: 12 residues. Germline V lookup: CDR1 SQVTM, CDR2 ANQGSEA. V shed 4 bases and J shed 3 bases, with 9 bases lying between them. In DNA form, the CDR3 reads TGCAGCGTTGCAGGGGTCTACTATGGCTACACCTTC. It is translated as CSVAGVYYGYTF.

This clonotype was found once. The rearrangement uses TRBV11-3 and TRBJ2-7; TRBD1 matches at 10 bases. The V segment lost 4 bases and the J segment 5 bases; nucleotides outside the gene matches: 8. Germline V gene sequence: CDR1 SGHNT, CDR2 YENEEA. The CDR3 runs 15 residues. CDR3 residues: CASSSKGQGYDEQYF. The CDR3 nucleotides read TGTGCCAGCAGCTCCAAGGGACAGGGGTACGACGAGCAGTACTTC.

V is TRBV7-8 and J is TRBJ2-5, with 9 bases fitting TRBD2. Trimming at V came to 4 bases and at J to 4 bases, leaving 13 bases not matched to a gene. CDR1 and CDR2 from the germline V gene are SGHVS and FQNEAQ. The CDR3 extends over 17 amino acids. CDR3 region: CASSSVIAGVGGETQYF. For the CDR3, the DNA is TGTGCCAGCAGCTCGGTTATAGCGGGAGTGGGGGGAGAGACCCAGTACTTC.

The V call is TRBV2, the J call TRBJ2-7, with 10 bases lining up with TRBD1. The CDR3 runs to 15 residues. The trim removed 7 bases at V and 4 bases at J, leaving 10 bases unmatched. Germline CDR1 is SNHLY and CDR2 is FYNNEI. The CDR3 coding sequence is TGTGCCAGCAAATTAATGGGGACAGGGGTTTACGAGCAGTACTTC. This translates into CASKLMGTGVYEQYF.

The CDR3 nucleotides are TGTGCCACCCGAGGGGGGAACCAGCCCCAGCATTTT. This translates into CATRGGNQPQHF. The chain couples TRBV11-3 to TRBJ1-5; D is perhaps TRBD1 (6 bases). This CDR3 spans 12 amino acids. The germline CDR1 and CDR2 sequences are SGHNT and YENEEA. V lost 10 bases, J lost 7 bases, and 14 bases lay in between.

The CDR3 is CASSRTERGPGNTIYF. DNA of the CDR3: TGTGCCAGCAGCCGGACAGAGAGAGGACCTGGAAACACCATATATTTT. The chain uses TRBV6-1 and TRBJ1-3; TRBD1 is a possible D gene (6 bases). The CDR3 consists of 16 residues. From germline, CDR1 is MNHNS and CDR2 SASEGT. The V end lost 6 bases, the J end lost 2 bases, and 17 bases lay between the germline ends.

This clonotype was counted a few times. The V call is TRBV20-1, the J call TRBJ2-1, with D uncertain. Germline V CDR1 and CDR2: DFQATT, SNEGSKA (reference sequence). Trimming removed 5 bases from V and 6 bases from J, with 11 bases in between. The CDR3 loop spans 12 amino acids. The CDR3 is CSAQPHGNEQFF. In DNA form, the CDR3 reads TGCAGTGCTCAACCCCACGGCAATGAGCAGTTCTTC.

The chain couples TRBV4-1 to TRBJ2-4; the D gene is possibly TRBD2 (6 bases). There are 17 residues in the CDR3. Germline CDR1 and CDR2: MGHRA and YSYEKL. The V and J ends lost 5 bases and 0 bases respectively, with 17 bases between them. The CDR3 bases are TGCGCCAGCAGCGCAGGCGGGGCCCGACTAGCCAAAAACATTCAGTACTTC. Protein sequence: CASSAGGARLAKNIQYF.

The CDR3 region is CASSPTGRDYGYTF. The CDR3 region has the DNA TGCGCCAGCAGCCCGACAGGGAGGGACTATGGCTACACCTTC. The chain couples TRBV5-1 to TRBJ1-2; 7 bases agree with TRBD1. Looked up from germline, CDR1 is SGHRS and CDR2 is YFSETQ. The CDR3 extends over 14 amino acids. The V and J ends lost 4 bases and 3 bases, in that order; junction bases with no gene match: 6.

This clonotype was detected only a few times. The chain employs TRBV20-1 and TRBJ2-1; D ambiguous. V lost 5 bases, J lost 9 bases, and 14 bases lay in between. The CDR3 has 12 amino acids. Looked up from germline, CDR1 is DFQATT and CDR2 is SNEGSKA (reference sequence). The DNA of the CDR3 is TGCAGTGCTGGGGAAACATTCGGTGAGCAGTTCTTC. This gives the protein CSAGETFGEQFF.

The V gene is TRBV6-2 or TRBV6-3, the J gene TRBJ2-1; 7 nucleotides agree with TRBD2. V was clipped by 1 base and J by 8 bases; unmatched bases: 8. Germline V gene sequence: CDR1 MNHEY, CDR2 SVGEGT. The CDR3 has 15 amino acids. Written as DNA, the CDR3 is TGTGCCAGCAGTTACTGGCGGGTCCGGGGGGATGAGCAGTTCTTC. Residues: CASSYWRVRGDEQFF.

V is TRBV7-6 and J is TRBJ2-7, with a weak D call TRBD2 (5 bases). V was pared by 5 bases and J by 3 bases, with 11 bases between. The CDR3 runs 13 residues. In germline, CDR1 is SGHVS, CDR2 FNYEAQ. CDR3 sequence (DNA): TGTGCCAGCAGCCCAAGGACTGGCTACGAGCAGTACTTC. Translating gives CASSPRTGYEQYF.

For the CDR3, the DNA is TGTGCCAGCAGGCAACGACAGGGGACCTACGAGCAGTACTTC. Amino acids: CASRQRQGTYEQYF. This chain links TRBV6-2 or TRBV6-3 with TRBJ2-7, with TRBD1 identical over 8 bases. The germline gives CDR1 MNHEY, CDR2 SVGEGT. The CDR3 loop spans 14 amino acids. The V gene end was trimmed by 6 bases and the J gene end by 2 bases; junction bases not matched to a gene: 6.

This clonotype occurred once. V and J are TRBV20-1 and TRBJ2-7; 10 bases align to TRBD2. Losses at the gene ends were 6 bases for V and 3 bases for J; bases not matched to a gene: 5. Germline loops: CDR1 DFQATT, CDR2 SNEGSKA (reference sequence). The CDR3 is 13 residues long. This chain's CDR3 is CSAPRTSGYEQYF. CDR3 nucleotide sequence: TGCAGTGCCCCTAGGACTAGCGGCTACGAGCAGTACTTC.

This chain links TRBV7-2 with TRBJ2-7, with D unclear. Germline loops: CDR1 SGHTA, CDR2 FQGNSA. Trimming left V 2 bases short and J 5 bases short, with 7 bases between. The CDR3 consists of 12 residues. CDR3 nucleotide sequence: TGTGCCAGCAGCTTACAGCGCAACGAGCAGTACTTC. Encoded protein: CASSLQRNEQYF.

This clonotype was observed a few times. The chain employs TRBV12-3 or TRBV12-4 and TRBJ1-5; D is uncertain. Trimming shortened V by 6 bases and J by 0 bases, and 6 bases separated the two germline ends. The CDR3 loop spans 13 amino acids. The chain's CDR3 is CASRESSNQPQHF. DNA of the CDR3: TGTGCCAGCAGGGAGAGTAGCAATCAGCCCCAGCATTTT.

The V gene is TRBV6-6, the J gene TRBJ2-1, with 8 bases matching TRBD2. Trimming took 8 bases from V and 8 from J; bases not matched to a gene: 8. The CDR3 runs to 13 residues. CDR1 is MNHNY, CDR2 SVGAGI, per germline (reference sequence). CDR3 DNA sequence: TGTGCCAGCGCGGGACTAGACATTCATGAGCAGTTCTTC. It specifies CASAGLDIHEQFF.

This clonotype ranks as medium-sized. The chain has TRBV18 and TRBJ2-3; 8 nucleotides line up with TRBD2. CDR3 size: 16 residues. CDR1 and CDR2 (germline): KGHSH, LQKENI. With 5 bases clipped from V and 0 bases from J, the junction kept 7 bases outside the gene matches. Written as DNA, the CDR3 is TGTGCCAGCTCAGGAGCGGGAGATTATAGCACAGATACGCAGTATTTT. This codes for CASSGAGDYSTDTQYF.

This clonotype has only one observation. The chain couples TRBV7-7 to TRBJ2-1, with D uncertain. Germline V CDR1 and CDR2: SSHAT, FNYEAQ (reference sequence). Between the trimmed V and J ends, which lost 1 base and 8 bases, there was a span of 12 bases. The CDR3 spans 14 residues. CDR3 residues: CASSLGASAHEQFF. The CDR3 bases are TGTGCCAGCAGCTTAGGGGCCAGCGCGCATGAGCAGTTCTTC. Full variable domain (missing parts from reference TRBV7-7 and TRBJ2-1): GAGVSQSPRYKVTKRGQDVTLRCDPISSHATLYWYQQALGQGPEFLTYFNYEAQPDKSGLPSDRFSAERPEGSISTLTIQRTEQRDSAMYRCASSLGASAHEQFFGPGTRLTVL.

The chain uses TRBV29-1 and TRBJ1-2; TRBD1 aligns across 8 bases. Germline assignment: CDR1 SQVTM and CDR2 ANQGSEA. The junction had 7 bases not matched to a gene; V was cut back by 4 bases and J by 12 bases. The CDR3 consists of 11 residues. The CDR3 is CSVADRVFDTF. The CDR3 DNA is TGCAGCGTTGCGGACAGGGTTTTCGACACCTTC.

This sequence joins TRBV12-3 or TRBV12-4 and TRBJ2-1; weak D call: TRBD2 (6 bases). Trimming left V 6 bases short and J 9 bases short, with 15 bases between. CDR3 length: 13 amino acids. The DNA for the CDR3 is TGTGCCAGCAGGCTGACTAGTTTATCTGAGCAGTTCTTC. Translating gives CASRLTSLSEQFF.